The TCR beta chain under discussion was sequenced for a study of OX40 agonist ivuxolimab in advanced cancers. This clone has a single count. Using immunoSEQ multiplex PCR, the repertoire was profiled, and TCRdb retains in-frame clones only, with some absent. The profile shows some 58,000 clones, 87% of them singletons. Losses at the gene ends were 6 bases for V and 2 bases for J; bases not matched to a gene: 8. The CDR3 contains 16 residues. Germline CDR1 is LNHDA and CDR2 is SQIVND (reference sequence). This TCR was sampled from an adult with an advanced solid tumor such as melanoma, head and neck, liver or kidney cancer. The sequenced sample was CD4+ or CD8+ T cells sorted from blood, obtained in a trial of the OX40 agonist ivuxolimab. The rearrangement uses TRBV19 and TRBJ2-1; 9 nucleotides align to TRBD1. The chain's CDR3 is CASRGTGTGPYNEQFF. CDR3 sequence (DNA): TGTGCCAGTAGGGGAACCGGGACAGGGCCCTACAATGAGCAGTTCTTC.